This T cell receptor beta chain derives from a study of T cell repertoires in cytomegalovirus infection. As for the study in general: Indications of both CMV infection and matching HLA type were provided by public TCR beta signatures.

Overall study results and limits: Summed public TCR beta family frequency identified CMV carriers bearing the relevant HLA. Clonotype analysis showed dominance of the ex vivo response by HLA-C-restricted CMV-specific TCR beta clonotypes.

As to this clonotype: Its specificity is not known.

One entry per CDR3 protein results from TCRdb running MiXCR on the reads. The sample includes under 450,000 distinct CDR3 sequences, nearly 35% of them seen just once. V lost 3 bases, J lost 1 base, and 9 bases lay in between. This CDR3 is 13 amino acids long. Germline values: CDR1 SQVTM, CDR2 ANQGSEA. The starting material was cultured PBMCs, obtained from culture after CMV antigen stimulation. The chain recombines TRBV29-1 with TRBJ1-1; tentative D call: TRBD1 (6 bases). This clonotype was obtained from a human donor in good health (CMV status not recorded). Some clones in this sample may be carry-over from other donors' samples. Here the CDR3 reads CSVEQGSNTEAFF. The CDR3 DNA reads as TGCAGCGTTGAGCAGGGGTCGAACACTGAAGCTTTCTTT.